The clone carrying this T cell receptor beta chain was seen many times. This specimen belongs to a study of low-dose radiotherapy and immunotherapy resistance in tumors. Study at large: Cohort 1 patients were irradiated with 0.5 Gy fractions every 2 weeks to 6.5 Gy total.

Alpha- and beta-chain coverage of first-strand cDNA came from TRAV- and TRBV-specific primers. With a constant-region primer and a V-primer adapter, TCRs were subjected to about 20 PCR cycles of amplification. TCRdb reprocessed the reads with MiXCR, giving one entry per CDR3 protein. The profile shows around 80,000 distinct CDR3 sequences, 15% to 20% of them singletons. Stated time point: after trial treatment. Treatment given: LDRT plus nivolumab, ipilimumab, low-dose cyclophosphamide and aspirin (RACIN trial). The germline V and J ends were trimmed by 4 bases and 0 bases, with 10 bases remaining between them. The germline V gene encodes CDR1 LGHNA and CDR2 YSLEER. This CDR3 comprises 15 residues.

The receptor's source is a male donor with prostate cancer. The material sequenced was PBMCs, taken after low-dose radiotherapy plus immunotherapy. V and J are TRBV4-3 and TRBJ2-1; no clear D gene. The CDR3 protein is CASSREKGSYNEQFF. In DNA, the CDR3 is TGCGCCAGCAGCCGCGAAAAGGGCTCCTACAATGAGCAGTTCTTC.